This T cell receptor (beta chain) was recovered during a study of shared clonotypes between healthy human individuals. Assay: immunoSEQ multiplex PCR; the TCRdb copy retains only in-frame clones and omits some. Here the sample spans millions of clones, approximately 95% being singletons. Germline V gene data show CDR1 as LGHNT and CDR2 as FRNRAP. The CDR3 has 16 amino acids. Deletions cut 5 bases from V and 0 bases from J, with 13 bases between. Sequencing was performed on naive CD4+ T cells sorted from blood. Subset: CD45RA+ positively selected. The TCR sequence derives from a man between 18 and 29 years old in good health. The rearrangement uses TRBV12-5 and TRBJ2-2; D tentatively reads TRBD1 or TRBD2 (6 bases each). DNA of the CDR3: TGTGCTAGTGGTCCGGGGGCGGCCCCGAACACCGGGGAGCTGTTTTTT. It codes for CASGPGAAPNTGELFF.